The present TCR beta chain was sequenced within a study of OX40 agonist ivuxolimab in advanced cancers. This table comes from immunoSEQ multiplex PCR, and its TCRdb copy is limited to in-frame clones, with some not included. The sample lists just over 40,000 clones, about 87% occurring once. In germline, CDR1 is SGHAT, CDR2 FQNNGV. There are 11 residues in the CDR3. V gave up 5 bases and J gave up 10 bases; unmatched junction bases: 4. The genes are TRBV11-2 and TRBJ2-7, with 8 bases aligning to TRBD2. The clonotype originates from an adult with an advanced solid tumor such as melanoma, head and neck, liver or kidney cancer. Sequenced here: CD4+ or CD8+ T cells sorted from blood, sampled in a trial of the OX40 agonist ivuxolimab. The CDR3 DNA sequence: TGTGCCAGCAGCCTTATAGCGGGACAGTACTTC. Translating it yields CASSLIAGQYF.